This is a list of T cell receptor beta chains from one sample in a study of radiotherapy plus CTLA-4 blockade in lung cancer. Using immunoSEQ multiplex PCR, the repertoire was profiled, and TCRdb retains in-frame clones only, with some absent. Among about 62,000 clones listed, 70% to 80% were seen once. The sample was peripheral blood, taken from a patient treated with radiotherapy plus ipilimumab. The receptors here all came from a human donor with non-small cell lung cancer who had a complete response to radiotherapy plus ipilimumab. Each CDR3 is given with its conserved first and last residue. D genes are given only for firm matches. Some rows mark clone size as missing; the rest say once, few, many or name a class of expanded clone.

D | size | J | V | CDR3 | DNA
TRBD1 | few | TRBJ1-1 | TRBV6-5 | CASRETGLDTEAFF | TGTGCCAGCAGGGAGACAGGGTTGGACACTGAAGCTTTCTTT
NA | NA | TRBJ1-2 | TRBV5-6 | CASSQLTYGYTF | TGTGCCAGCAGCCAACTGACTTATGGCTACACCTTC
NA | NA | TRBJ1-3 | TRBV6-5 | CALTGGSSGNTIYF | TGTGCCTTAACCGGGGGCAGCTCTGGAAACACCATATATTTT
NA | NA | TRBJ1-1 | TRBV6-5 | CASSYMENTEAFF | TGTGCCAGCAGTTACATGGAGAACACTGAAGCTTTCTTT
NA | NA | TRBJ2-3 | TRBV6-1 | CASSESGIDTQYF | TGTGCCAGCAGTGAATCAGGGATAGATACGCAGTATTTT
NA | NA | TRBJ2-7 | TRBV11-2 | CASSLDRRYEQYF | TGTGCCAGCAGCTTAGATCGTAGGTACGAGCAGTACTTC
NA | NA | TRBJ1-2 | TRBV27 | CASRSPGHHYGYTF | TGTGCCAGCAGATCACCGGGACACCACTATGGCTACACCTTC
NA | NA | TRBJ2-7 | TRBV29-1 | CSAQDGGYEQYF | TGCAGCGCTCAGGATGGTGGGTACGAGCAGTACTTC
NA | NA | TRBJ2-5 | TRBV7-2 | CASSFSGPTQETQYF | TGTGCCAGCAGCTTCTCCGGGCCTACCCAAGAGACCCAGTACTTC
TRBD1 | NA | TRBJ2-3 | TRBV5-1 | CASSFPGTVSTDTQYF | TGCGCCAGCAGCTTTCCCGGGACAGTGAGCACAGATACGCAGTATTTT
NA | NA | TRBJ1-1 | TRBV19 | CASSPGLERYTEAFF | TGTGCCAGTAGTCCAGGGCTTGAGAGGTACACTGAAGCTTTCTTT
NA | NA | TRBJ2-5 | TRBV6-5 | CASSKGETQYF | TGTGCCAGCAGTAAGGGGGAGACCCAGTACTTC
NA | once | TRBJ2-1 | TRBV6-5 | CASSRRESYNEQFF | TGTGCCAGCAGCCGACGGGAGTCCTACAATGAGCAGTTCTTC
NA | few | TRBJ2-6 | TRBV5-1 | CASRLTANSGANVLTF | TGCGCCAGCAGACTGACAGCCAACTCTGGGGCCAACGTCCTGACTTTC
NA | NA | TRBJ2-2 | TRBV7-6 | CASSLVGNTGELFF | TGTGCCAGCAGCTTAGTCGGGAACACCGGGGAGCTGTTTTTT
TRBD1 | NA | TRBJ1-1 | TRBV19 | CASSIGGGGTEAFF | TGTGCCAGTAGTATAGGAGGGGGCGGCACTGAAGCTTTCTTT
TRBD2 | NA | TRBJ2-5 | TRBV5-1 | CASSPAGLVQETQYF | TGCGCCAGCAGCCCAGCGGGGCTAGTCCAAGAGACCCAGTACTTC
NA | NA | TRBJ2-1 | TRBV2 | CASRPSGSLANNEQFF | TGTGCCAGCAGGCCGTCGGGGTCTTTGGCCAACAATGAGCAGTTCTTC
NA | NA | TRBJ2-5 | TRBV28 | CASLRGRTFQETQYF | TGTGCCAGCCTTCGGGGGCGGACTTTCCAAGAGACCCAGTACTTC
NA | NA | TRBJ1-4 | TRBV9 | CASSPEGTSVAGKLFF | TGTGCCAGCAGCCCAGAGGGGACAAGTGTAGCGGGAAAACTGTTTTTT
NA | NA | TRBJ2-1 | TRBV27 | CASSSSWSSYNEQFF | TGTGCCAGCAGTTCTAGCTGGAGCTCCTACAATGAGCAGTTCTTC
NA | NA | TRBJ2-5 | TRBV5-6 | CASSWTGLPRIQYF | TGTGCCAGCAGCTGGACTGGGCTGCCCAGGATCCAGTACTTC
TRBD2 | NA | TRBJ2-2 | TRBV11-3 | CASSLDQLAGYPGELFF | TGTGCCAGCAGCTTAGATCAACTAGCGGGATACCCCGGGGAGCTGTTTTTT
TRBD1 | NA | TRBJ1-1 | TRBV6-5 | CASSSGTGFQWAFF | TGTGCCAGCAGTTCCGGGACAGGGTTTCAATGGGCTTTCTTT